The text below deals with one TCR beta chain. The data were taken from a study of cytomegalovirus exposure and HLA in healthy donors. Assay used: immunoSEQ multiplex PCR; TCRdb lists only in-frame clones, some missing. The sample includes some 49,000 clones, about 90% of them seen just once. The CDR3 is 14 residues long. Trimming at V came to 2 bases and at J to 1 base, leaving 0 bases not matched to a gene. Germline CDR1 and CDR2: ENHRY and SYGVKD. The chain is built from TRBV10-3 and TRBJ2-3; 7 bases are a match to TRBD1. The sequence was collected from a young man in good health and CMV-seronegative. Sequenced: PBMCs. CDR3: CAISETGGTDTQYF. In DNA, the CDR3 is TGTGCCATCAGTGAGACAGGGGGCACAGATACGCAGTATTTT.